Below, 30 T cell receptor beta chains from the same sample are listed, as sequenced in a study of monozygotic twins with inflammatory bowel disease. One entry per CDR3 protein, without DNA, is what TCRdb gives after re-calling the 5' RACE reads. This table holds approximately 140,000 distinct CDR3 sequences. Input material: blood. The receptors derive from a human donor with ulcerative colitis or Crohn's disease, or a healthy co-twin of an affected twin (not recorded which).

The J gene is TRBJ2-1, the V gene TRBV4-3; TCRdb's D gene call, TRBD1, goes unchecked for lack of DNA. The CDR3 is made up of 17 amino acids. CDR1 LGHNA and CDR2 YSLEER come from the germline V gene. CDR3 protein: CASSQATDPRGYNEQFF.

CDR3 loop: CSASGTTGYTGELFF. This sequence joins TRBV20-1 and TRBJ2-2; TCRdb's D gene call, TRBD1, goes unchecked for lack of DNA. Germline assignment: CDR1 DFQATT and CDR2 SNEGSKA (reference sequence). The CDR3 contains 15 residues.

The chain combines TRBV6-2 or TRBV6-3 with TRBJ1-2; TCRdb proposes TRBD1, but this gene call is untestable without DNA. CDR3 length: 15 residues. Germline V gene data show CDR1 as MNHEY and CDR2 as SVGEGT. The CDR3 protein is CASTHGGPQEYGYTF.

The chain combines TRBV18 with TRBJ2-5; TCRdb gives TRBD1 as the D gene, but with no DNA this cannot be confirmed. Germline CDR1 reads KGHSH; CDR2 reads LQKENI. The CDR3 is made up of 14 amino acids. The CDR3 region is CASSTTGLQETQYF.

The CDR3 spells CASKQAAGTDTQYF. V and J are TRBV6-6 and TRBJ2-3; TCRdb reports TRBD1, a call that lacks DNA to check it against. The CDR3 length is 14 residues. Germline V gene data show CDR1 as MNHNY and CDR2 as SVGAGI (reference sequence).

This sequence joins TRBV13 and TRBJ1-6; TCRdb's D call, TRBD1, is unchecked because there is no DNA. The CDR3 runs to 14 residues. Germline CDR1 is PRHDT and CDR2 is FYEKMQ (reference sequence). CDR3 sequence: CASSQDRDYSPLHF.

This chain links TRBV28 with TRBJ2-1; TCRdb designates TRBD1, a call that cannot be tested without DNA. The germline V gene has CDR1 MDHEN and CDR2 SYDVKM. The CDR3 has 15 residues. The CDR3 protein is CASSLDRGTYNEQFF.

The chain has TRBV6-1 and TRBJ1-5. This CDR3 is 14 amino acids long. Germline lookup yields CDR1 MNHNS and CDR2 SASEGT. The CDR3 spells CASSARAVNQPQHF.

The chain employs TRBV20-1 and TRBJ1-6. CDR1 and CDR2 from the germline V gene are DFQATT and SNEGSKA (reference sequence). The CDR3 covers 15 residues. The CDR3 loop reads CSAPLSGIRNSPLHF.

V and J are TRBV6-5 and TRBJ2-3. Germline CDR1 and CDR2: MNHEY and SVGAGI. The CDR3 loop spans 12 amino acids. The CDR3 is CASSYSRHTQYF.

The chain links TRBV10-3 to TRBJ1-1. This CDR3 has 14 amino acids. CDR1 is ENHRY and CDR2 is SYGVKD in the germline V gene. CDR3 sequence: CAISEATGSTEAFF.

The chain employs TRBV29-1 and TRBJ1-2; lacking DNA, the TRBD1 call made by TCRdb goes unchecked. This CDR3 comprises 12 residues. Germline-derived CDR1 and CDR2 are SQVTM and ANQGSEA. Here the CDR3 reads CSVVQGGDGYTF.

This rearrangement joins TRBV11-2 to TRBJ1-2. CDR3 length: 12 residues. Per the germline V gene, CDR1 is SGHAT and CDR2 is FQNNGV. CDR3 sequence: CASSLEQRGYTF.

The chain couples TRBV20-1 to TRBJ2-3; without DNA, the TCRdb call of TRBD2 cannot be checked. This CDR3 is 20 amino acids long. CDR1 is DFQATT, CDR2 SNEGSKA, per germline (reference sequence). The CDR3 loop reads CSARFPGTSGGVLGTDTQYF.

The chain carries TRBV7-9 and TRBJ2-5; there is no DNA to check the TCRdb D call of TRBD1. CDR3 length: 12 amino acids. CDR1 and CDR2 (germline): SEHNR, FQNEAQ (reference sequence). The CDR3 region is CASGTIQETQYF.

The CDR3 loop reads CASSRWAGTTMYYEQYF. The chain is built from TRBV14 and TRBJ2-7; no DNA is available, so the TRBD1 call from TCRdb remains unchecked. The CDR3 totals 17 residues. The V gene's germline CDR1 is SGHDN and CDR2 FVKESK.

The gene calls are TRBV12-3 or TRBV12-4 and TRBJ1-1; the TCRdb D gene call, TRBD1, has no DNA to confirm it. The length of the CDR3 is 16 residues. CDR3 amino acids: CASSRDPGQGNTEAFF.

The chain employs TRBV12-3 or TRBV12-4 and TRBJ2-7; TCRdb outputs TRBD1, but without DNA this stays unchecked. The CDR3 has 14 residues. CDR3 loop: CASSLTGASWEQYF.

The V call is TRBV5-1, the J call TRBJ2-5. This CDR3 region has 13 residues. Germline V gene sequence: CDR1 SGHRS, CDR2 YFSETQ. The CDR3 reads CASSLGQPETQYF.

The chain recombines TRBV6-1 with TRBJ2-5; TCRdb calls TRBD1, which cannot be checked without DNA. Looked up from germline, CDR1 is MNHNS and CDR2 is SASEGT. The CDR3 extends over 14 amino acids. CDR3 residues: CASSVWGQRVAQYF.

The chain couples TRBV5-1 to TRBJ2-5; TCRdb selects TRBD1, and the lack of DNA leaves this call unchecked. Germline values: CDR1 SGHRS, CDR2 YFSETQ. This CDR3 has 14 amino acids. The CDR3 sequence is CASSLSGAGETQYF.

The chain employs TRBV19 and TRBJ2-7; TCRdb indicates TRBD1, and absent DNA this call remains unverified. CDR3 length: 16 amino acids. The germline CDR1 and CDR2 sequences are LNHDA and SQIVND (reference sequence). The chain's CDR3 is CASSPNFETGTYEQYF.

V is TRBV7-2 and J is TRBJ1-2; the TRBD1 assignment by TCRdb is unverifiable without DNA. There are 13 residues in the CDR3. Germline V gene lookup returns CDR1 SGHTA and CDR2 FQGNSA. The CDR3 loop reads CASSLDRTVGYTF.

The chain employs TRBV10-3 and TRBJ2-7; TCRdb lists TRBD1, though no DNA is available to test this call. The CDR3 is 14 residues long. Germline CDR1 ENHRY, CDR2 SYGVKD. The CDR3 spells CAIKTGVNSYEQYF.

The chain is built from TRBV27 and TRBJ1-1; with no DNA, the TCRdb D assignment of TRBD1 cannot be verified. Germline-derived CDR1 and CDR2 are MNHEY and SMNVEV (reference sequence). This CDR3 contains 15 residues. The CDR3 region is CASSLSNLGGQEAFF.

V gene TRBV7-6 combines with J gene TRBJ2-5; the D gene TCRdb calls, TRBD1, cannot be checked with no DNA. There are 13 residues in the CDR3. CDR1 and CDR2 (germline): SGHVS, FNYEAQ. The chain's CDR3 is CASSQGGIETQYF.

The chain combines TRBV20-1 with TRBJ2-5; without DNA, the TCRdb call of TRBD1 cannot be checked. CDR1 DFQATT and CDR2 SNEGSKA come from the germline V gene (reference sequence). The CDR3 is 15 residues long. The CDR3: CSARDLGQGQETQYF.

The chain recombines TRBV7-2 with TRBJ2-1; TCRdb indicates TRBD1, and absent DNA this call remains unverified. This CDR3 comprises 15 residues. CDR1 SGHTA and CDR2 FQGNSA come from the germline V gene. The CDR3 here is CASTEGGIGYNEQFF.

The chain employs TRBV5-1 and TRBJ1-3. The CDR3 spans 14 residues. Per the germline V gene, CDR1 is SGHRS and CDR2 is YFSETQ. This chain's CDR3 is CASSLLGSGNTIYF.

V usage is TRBV5-4 and J usage is TRBJ2-3; TCRdb selects TRBD2, and the lack of DNA leaves this call unchecked. From germline, CDR1 is SGHNT and CDR2 YYREEE (reference sequence). This CDR3 spans 15 amino acids. CDR3 region: CASSPALYSTDTQYF.